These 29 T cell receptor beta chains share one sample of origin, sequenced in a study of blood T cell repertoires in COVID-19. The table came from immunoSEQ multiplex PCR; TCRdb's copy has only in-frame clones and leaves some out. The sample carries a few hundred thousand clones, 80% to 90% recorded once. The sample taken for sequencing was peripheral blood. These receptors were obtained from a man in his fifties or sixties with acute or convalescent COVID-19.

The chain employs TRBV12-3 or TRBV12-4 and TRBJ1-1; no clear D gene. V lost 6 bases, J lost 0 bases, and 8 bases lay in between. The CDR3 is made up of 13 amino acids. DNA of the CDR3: TGTGCCAGCAGCACAGCTATGAACACTGAAGCTTTCTTT. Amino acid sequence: CASSTAMNTEAFF.

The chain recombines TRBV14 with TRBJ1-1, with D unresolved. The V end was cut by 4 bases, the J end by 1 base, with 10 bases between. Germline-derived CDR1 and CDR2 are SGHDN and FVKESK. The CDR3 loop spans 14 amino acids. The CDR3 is CASSPNGWNTEAFF. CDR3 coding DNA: TGTGCCAGCAGCCCCAACGGTTGGAACACTGAAGCTTTCTTT.

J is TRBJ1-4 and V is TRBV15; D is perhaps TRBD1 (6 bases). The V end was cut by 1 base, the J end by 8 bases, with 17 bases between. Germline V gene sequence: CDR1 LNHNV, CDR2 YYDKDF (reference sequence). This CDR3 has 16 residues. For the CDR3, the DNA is TGTGCCACCAGCAGAGGGGGGGGCAGGGATAGGGAAAAACTGTTTTTT. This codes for CATSRGGGRDREKLFF.

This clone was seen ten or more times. DNA of the CDR3: TGTGCCAGCAGCTCGGGACAGGGAAATGAAAAACTGTTTTTT. Translating it yields CASSSGQGNEKLFF. The V gene is TRBV7-9, the J gene TRBJ1-4; 9 bases match TRBD1. CDR1 and CDR2 (germline): SEHNR, FQNEAQ (reference sequence). This CDR3 is built from 14 residues. Trimming took 4 bases from V and 5 from J; bases not matched to a gene: 2.

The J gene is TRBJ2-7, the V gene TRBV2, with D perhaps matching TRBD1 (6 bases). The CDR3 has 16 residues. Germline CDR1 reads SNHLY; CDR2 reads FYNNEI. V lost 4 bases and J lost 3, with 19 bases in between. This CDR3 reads CASSVQGHNPIYEQYF. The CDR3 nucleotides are TGTGCCAGCAGTGTACAGGGTCACAATCCCATCTACGAGCAGTACTTC.

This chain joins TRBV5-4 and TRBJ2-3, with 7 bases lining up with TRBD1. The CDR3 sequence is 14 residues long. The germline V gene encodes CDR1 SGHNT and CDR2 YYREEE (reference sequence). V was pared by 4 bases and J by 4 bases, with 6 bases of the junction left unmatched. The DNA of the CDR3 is TGTGCCAGCAGCCCCTTGACAGGGTCAGATACGCAGTATTTT. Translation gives CASSPLTGSDTQYF.

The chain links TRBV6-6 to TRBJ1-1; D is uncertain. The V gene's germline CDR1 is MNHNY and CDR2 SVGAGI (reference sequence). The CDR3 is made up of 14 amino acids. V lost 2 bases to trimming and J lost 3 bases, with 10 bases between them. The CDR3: CASSYGGGDTEAFF. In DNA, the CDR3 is TGTGCCAGCAGTTACGGAGGTGGGGACACTGAAGCTTTCTTT.

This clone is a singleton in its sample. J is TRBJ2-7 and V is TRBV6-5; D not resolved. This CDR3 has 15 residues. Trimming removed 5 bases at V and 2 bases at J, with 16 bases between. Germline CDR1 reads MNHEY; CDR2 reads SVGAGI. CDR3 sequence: CASSKEPSNAYEQYF. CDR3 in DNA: TGTGCCAGCAGTAAGGAGCCCTCGAACGCCTACGAGCAGTACTTC.

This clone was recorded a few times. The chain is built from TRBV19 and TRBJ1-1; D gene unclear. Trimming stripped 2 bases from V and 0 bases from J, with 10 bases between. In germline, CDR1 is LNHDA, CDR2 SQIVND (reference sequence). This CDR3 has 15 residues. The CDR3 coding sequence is TGTGCCAGTAGTATACTTCACAGACTGAACACTGAAGCTTTCTTT. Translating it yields CASSILHRLNTEAFF.

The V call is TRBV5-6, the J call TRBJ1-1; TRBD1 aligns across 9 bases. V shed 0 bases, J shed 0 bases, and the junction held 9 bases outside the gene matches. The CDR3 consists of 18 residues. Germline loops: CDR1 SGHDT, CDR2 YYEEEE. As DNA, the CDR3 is TGTGCCAGCAGCTTGGGTCCGGGACAGGGATCGGTGAACACTGAAGCTTTCTTT. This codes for CASSLGPGQGSVNTEAFF.

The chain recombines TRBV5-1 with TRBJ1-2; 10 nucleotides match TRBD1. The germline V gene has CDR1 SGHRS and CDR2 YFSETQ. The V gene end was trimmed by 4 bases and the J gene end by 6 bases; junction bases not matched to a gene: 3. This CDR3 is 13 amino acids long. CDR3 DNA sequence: TGCGCCAGCAGCCCGGACAGGGGGGATGGCTACACCTTC. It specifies CASSPDRGDGYTF.

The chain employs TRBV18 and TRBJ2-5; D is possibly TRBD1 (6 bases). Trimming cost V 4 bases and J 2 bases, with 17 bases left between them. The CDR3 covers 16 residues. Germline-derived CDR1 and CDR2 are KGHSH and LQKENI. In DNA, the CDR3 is TGTGCCAGCTCACAAACCCTGACAGGAGAACAAGAGACCCAGTACTTC. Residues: CASSQTLTGEQETQYF.

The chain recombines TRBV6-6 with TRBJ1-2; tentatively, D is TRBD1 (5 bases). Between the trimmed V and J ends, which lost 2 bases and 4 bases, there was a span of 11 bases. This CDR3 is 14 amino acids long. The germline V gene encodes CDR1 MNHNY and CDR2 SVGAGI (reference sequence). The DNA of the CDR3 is TGTGCCAGCAGTTACGGGGCGATGTCCTATGGCTACACCTTC. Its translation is CASSYGAMSYGYTF.

This CDR3 is CASSRGAGGNQPQHF. DNA of the CDR3: TGCGCCAGCAGCAGGGGCGCGGGGGGCAATCAGCCCCAGCATTTT. The chain links TRBV5-1 to TRBJ1-5, with D possibly being TRBD1 (5 bases). Trimming cost V 4 bases and J 2 bases, with 13 bases left between them. Germline V gene lookup returns CDR1 SGHRS and CDR2 YFSETQ. CDR3 length: 15 amino acids.

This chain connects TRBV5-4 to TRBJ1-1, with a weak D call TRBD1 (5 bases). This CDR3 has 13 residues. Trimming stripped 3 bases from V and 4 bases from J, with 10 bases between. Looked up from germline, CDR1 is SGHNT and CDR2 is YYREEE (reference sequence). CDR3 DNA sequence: TGTGCCAGCAGCTGGCCTGGGGCCACTGAAGCTTTCTTT. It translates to CASSWPGATEAFF.

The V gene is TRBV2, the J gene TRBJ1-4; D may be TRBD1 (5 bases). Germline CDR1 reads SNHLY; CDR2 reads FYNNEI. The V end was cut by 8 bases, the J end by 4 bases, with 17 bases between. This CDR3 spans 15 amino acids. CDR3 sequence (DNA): TGTGCCAGCCACCGGACACGATCGGATAATGAAAAACTGTTTTTT. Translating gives CASHRTRSDNEKLFF.

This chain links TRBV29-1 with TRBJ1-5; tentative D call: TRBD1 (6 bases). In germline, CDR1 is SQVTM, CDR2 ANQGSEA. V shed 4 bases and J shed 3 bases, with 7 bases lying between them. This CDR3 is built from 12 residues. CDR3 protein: CSVGTDNQPQHF. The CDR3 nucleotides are TGCAGCGTTGGGACAGACAATCAGCCCCAGCATTTT.

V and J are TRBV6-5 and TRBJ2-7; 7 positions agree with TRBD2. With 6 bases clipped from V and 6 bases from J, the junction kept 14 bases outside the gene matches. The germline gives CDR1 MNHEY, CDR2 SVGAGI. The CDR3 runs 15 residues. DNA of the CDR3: TGTGCCAGCAGAGGGAGTCGGGGGGTTGAGACCGAGCAGTACTTC. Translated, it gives CASRGSRGVETEQYF.

The CDR3: CASSRSWDTAIKRGEAFF. The CDR3 DNA is TGTGCCAGTAGTAGGTCCTGGGACACGGCAATTAAAAGGGGTGAAGCTTTCTTT. The V and J genes are TRBV19 and TRBJ1-1, with D possibly being TRBD1 (6 bases). Trimming removed 4 bases from V and 7 bases from J, with 28 bases in between. The length of the CDR3 is 18 residues. CDR1 LNHDA and CDR2 SQIVND come from the germline V gene (reference sequence).

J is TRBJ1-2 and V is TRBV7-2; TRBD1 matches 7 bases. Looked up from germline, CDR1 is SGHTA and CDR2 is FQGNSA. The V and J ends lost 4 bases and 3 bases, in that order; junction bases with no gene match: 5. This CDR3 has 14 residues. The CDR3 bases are TGTGCCAGCAGCTACCCAGGACAGGACTATGGCTACACCTTC. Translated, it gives CASSYPGQDYGYTF.

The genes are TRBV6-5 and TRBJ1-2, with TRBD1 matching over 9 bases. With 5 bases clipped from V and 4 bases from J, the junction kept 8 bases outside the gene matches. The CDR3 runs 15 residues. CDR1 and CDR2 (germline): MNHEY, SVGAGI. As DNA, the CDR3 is TGTGCCAGCAGTCCCGGGACAGGGAGTGGCTATGGCTACACCTTC. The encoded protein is CASSPGTGSGYGYTF.

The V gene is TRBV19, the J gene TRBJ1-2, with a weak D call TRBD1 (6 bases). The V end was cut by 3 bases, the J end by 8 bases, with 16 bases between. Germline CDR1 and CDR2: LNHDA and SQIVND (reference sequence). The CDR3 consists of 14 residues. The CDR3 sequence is CASSIAGAGRGYTF. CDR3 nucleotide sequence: TGTGCCAGTAGTATCGCGGGGGCAGGTCGAGGCTACACCTTC.

The CDR3 protein is CASSQRDRLNGYTF. DNA of the CDR3: TGTGCCAGCAGCCAAAGGGACAGGTTAAATGGCTACACCTTC. The chain is built from TRBV3-1 (or the pseudogene TRBV3-2) and TRBJ1-2; 8 bases are shared with TRBD1. CDR1 is LGHDT, CDR2 YNNKEL, per germline (reference sequence). The trim removed 2 bases at V and 6 bases at J, leaving 5 bases unmatched. The CDR3 loop spans 14 amino acids.

The CDR3 coding sequence is TGTGCCAGCTCACCAACTACAGGGGGCGTTGGGGAAAACATTCAGTACTTC. This gives the protein CASSPTTGGVGENIQYF. The chain carries TRBV18 and TRBJ2-4, with 9 bases fitting TRBD1. Germline lookup yields CDR1 KGHSH and CDR2 LQKENI. CDR3 size: 17 residues. The trim removed 2 bases at V and 5 bases at J, leaving 10 bases unmatched.

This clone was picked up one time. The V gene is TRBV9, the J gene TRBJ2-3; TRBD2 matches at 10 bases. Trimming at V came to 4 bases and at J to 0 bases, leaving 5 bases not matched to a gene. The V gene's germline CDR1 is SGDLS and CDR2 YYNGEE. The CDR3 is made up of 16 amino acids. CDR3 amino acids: CASSPGTSASTDTQYF. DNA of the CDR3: TGTGCCAGCAGCCCGGGGACTAGCGCAAGCACAGATACGCAGTATTTT.

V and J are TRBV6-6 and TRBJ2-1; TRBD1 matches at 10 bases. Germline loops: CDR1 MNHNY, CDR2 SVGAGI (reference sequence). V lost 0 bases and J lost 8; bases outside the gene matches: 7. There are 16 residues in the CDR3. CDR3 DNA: TGTGCCAGCAGTTACTCAGGGACAGGGGCTTTCGATGAGCAGTTCTTC. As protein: CASSYSGTGAFDEQFF.

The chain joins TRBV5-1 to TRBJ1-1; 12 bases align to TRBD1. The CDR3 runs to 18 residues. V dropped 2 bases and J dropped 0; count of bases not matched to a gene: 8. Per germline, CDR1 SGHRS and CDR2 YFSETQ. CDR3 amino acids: CASSLLFGTGGMNTEAFF. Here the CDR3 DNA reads TGCGCCAGCAGCTTACTCTTTGGGACAGGGGGCATGAACACTGAAGCTTTCTTT.

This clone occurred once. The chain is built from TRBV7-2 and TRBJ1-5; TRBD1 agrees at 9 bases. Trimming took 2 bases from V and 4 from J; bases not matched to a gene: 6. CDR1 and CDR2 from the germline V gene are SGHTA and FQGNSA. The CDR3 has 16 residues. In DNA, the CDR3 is TGTGCCAGCAGCTTAATGGGACAGGGACTAAATCAGCCCCAGCATTTT. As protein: CASSLMGQGLNQPQHF.

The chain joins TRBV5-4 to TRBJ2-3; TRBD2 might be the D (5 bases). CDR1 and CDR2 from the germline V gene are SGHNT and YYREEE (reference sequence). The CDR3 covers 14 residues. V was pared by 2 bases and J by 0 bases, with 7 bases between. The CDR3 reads CASSFRGSTDTQYF. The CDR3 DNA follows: TGTGCCAGCAGCTTTCGGGGAAGCACAGATACGCAGTATTTT.